This note documents a single T cell receptor beta chain sequence. These data come from a study of blood T cell repertoires in COVID-19. Study information: PBMCs, B-cell-depleted T cells, or T cells provided the cDNA or gDNA that made up the material.

Unmatched junction bases numbered 10, after V lost 4 bases and J lost 4 bases. Germline assignment: CDR1 LNHDA and CDR2 SQIVND (reference sequence). This CDR3 contains 17 residues. The protocol was immunoSEQ multiplex PCR, while the TCRdb copy is restricted to in-frame clones and leaves out a portion. Of 150,000 or so clones in the sample, approximately 90% are singletons; the top ten hold about 26%. The chain has TRBV19 and TRBJ1-6; 7 bases agree with TRBD1. The specimen sequenced was peripheral blood. This TCR was recovered from a man aged 55-75 years with acute or convalescent COVID-19. CDR3 residues: CASSTQPPQGYNSPLHF. The CDR3 DNA reads TGTGCCAGTAGTACTCAGCCCCCACAGGGGTATAATTCACCCCTCCACTTT.